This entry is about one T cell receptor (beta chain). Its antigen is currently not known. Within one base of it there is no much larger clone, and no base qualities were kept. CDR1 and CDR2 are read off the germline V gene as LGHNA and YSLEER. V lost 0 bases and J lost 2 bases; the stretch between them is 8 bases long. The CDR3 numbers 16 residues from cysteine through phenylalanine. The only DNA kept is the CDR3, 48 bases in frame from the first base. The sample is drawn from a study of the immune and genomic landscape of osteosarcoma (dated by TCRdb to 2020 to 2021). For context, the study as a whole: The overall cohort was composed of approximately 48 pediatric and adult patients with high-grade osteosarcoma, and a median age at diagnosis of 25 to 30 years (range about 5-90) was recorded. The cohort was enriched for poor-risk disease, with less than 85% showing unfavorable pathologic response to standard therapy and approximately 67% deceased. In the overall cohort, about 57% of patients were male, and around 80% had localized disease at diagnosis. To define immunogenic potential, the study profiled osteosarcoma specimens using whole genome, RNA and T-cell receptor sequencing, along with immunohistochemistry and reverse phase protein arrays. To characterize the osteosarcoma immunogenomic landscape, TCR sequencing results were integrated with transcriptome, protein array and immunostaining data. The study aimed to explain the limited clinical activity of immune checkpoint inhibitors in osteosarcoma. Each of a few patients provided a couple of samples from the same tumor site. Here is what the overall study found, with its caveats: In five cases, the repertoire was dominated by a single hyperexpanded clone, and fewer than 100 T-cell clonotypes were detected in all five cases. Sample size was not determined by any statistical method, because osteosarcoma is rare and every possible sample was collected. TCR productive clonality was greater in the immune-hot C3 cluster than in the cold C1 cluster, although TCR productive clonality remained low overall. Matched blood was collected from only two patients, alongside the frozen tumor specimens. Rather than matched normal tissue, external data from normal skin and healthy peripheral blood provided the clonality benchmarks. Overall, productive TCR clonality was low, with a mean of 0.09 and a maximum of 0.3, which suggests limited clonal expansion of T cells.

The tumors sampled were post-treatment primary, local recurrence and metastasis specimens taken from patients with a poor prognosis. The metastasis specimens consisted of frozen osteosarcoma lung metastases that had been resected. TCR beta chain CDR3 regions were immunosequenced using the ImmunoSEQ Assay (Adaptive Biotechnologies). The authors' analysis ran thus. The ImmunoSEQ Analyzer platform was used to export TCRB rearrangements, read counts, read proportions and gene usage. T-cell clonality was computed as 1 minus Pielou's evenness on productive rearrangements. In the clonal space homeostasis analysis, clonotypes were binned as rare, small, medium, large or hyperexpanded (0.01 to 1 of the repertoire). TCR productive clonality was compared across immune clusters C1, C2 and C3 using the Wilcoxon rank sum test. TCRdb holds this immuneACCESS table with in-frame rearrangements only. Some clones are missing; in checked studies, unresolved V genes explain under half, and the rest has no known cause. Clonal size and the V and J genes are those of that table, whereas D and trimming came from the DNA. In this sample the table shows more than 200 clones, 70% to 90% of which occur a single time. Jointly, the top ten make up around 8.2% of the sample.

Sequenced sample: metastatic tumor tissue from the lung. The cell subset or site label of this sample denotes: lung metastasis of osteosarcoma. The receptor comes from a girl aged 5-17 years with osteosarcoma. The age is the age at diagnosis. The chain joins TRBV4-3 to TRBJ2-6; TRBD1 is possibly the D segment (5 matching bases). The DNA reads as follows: TGCGCCAGCAGCCAAGATTGGGGCACTGGGGCCAACGTCCTGACTTTC. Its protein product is CASSQDWGTGANVLTF.